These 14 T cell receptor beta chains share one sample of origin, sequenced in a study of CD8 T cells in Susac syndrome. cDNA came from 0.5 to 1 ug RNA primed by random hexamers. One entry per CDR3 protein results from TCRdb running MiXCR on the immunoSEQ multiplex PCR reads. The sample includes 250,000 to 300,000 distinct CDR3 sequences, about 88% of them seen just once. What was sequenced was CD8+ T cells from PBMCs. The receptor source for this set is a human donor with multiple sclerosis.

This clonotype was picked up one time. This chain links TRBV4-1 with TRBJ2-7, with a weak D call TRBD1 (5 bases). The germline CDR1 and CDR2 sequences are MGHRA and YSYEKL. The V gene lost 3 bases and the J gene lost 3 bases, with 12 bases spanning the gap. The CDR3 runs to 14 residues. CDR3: CASSQQGNRYEQYF. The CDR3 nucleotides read TGCGCCAGCAGCCAGCAGGGCAACCGCTACGAGCAGTACTTC.

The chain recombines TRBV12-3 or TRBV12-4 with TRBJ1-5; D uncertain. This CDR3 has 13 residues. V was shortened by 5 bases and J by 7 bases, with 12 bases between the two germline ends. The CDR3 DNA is TGTGCCAGCAGTCCACGGGTTCGGCAGCCCCAGCATTTT. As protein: CASSPRVRQPQHF.

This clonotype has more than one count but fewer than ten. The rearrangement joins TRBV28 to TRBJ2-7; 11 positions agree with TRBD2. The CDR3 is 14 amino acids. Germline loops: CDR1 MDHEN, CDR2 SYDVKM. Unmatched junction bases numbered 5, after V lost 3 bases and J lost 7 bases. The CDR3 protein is CASSFSGRALEQYF. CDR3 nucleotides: TGTGCCAGCAGTTTTAGCGGGAGGGCCTTAGAGCAGTACTTC.

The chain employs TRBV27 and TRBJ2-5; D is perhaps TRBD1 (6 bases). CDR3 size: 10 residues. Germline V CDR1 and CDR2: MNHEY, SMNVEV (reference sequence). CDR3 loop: CATGSETQYF. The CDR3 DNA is TGTGCTACAGGGTCGGAGACCCAGTACTTC.

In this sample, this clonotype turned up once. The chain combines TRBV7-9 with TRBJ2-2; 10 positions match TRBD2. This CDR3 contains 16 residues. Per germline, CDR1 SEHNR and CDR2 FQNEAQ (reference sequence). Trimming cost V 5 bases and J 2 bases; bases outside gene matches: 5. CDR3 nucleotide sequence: TGTGCCAGCAGCCAAACACTAGCGGGAAACACCGGGGAGCTGTTTTTT. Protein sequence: CASSQTLAGNTGELFF.

CDR3 bases: TGTGCCAGCAGCACTCGTAATTTCTATAATGAAAAACTGTTTTTT. Translation gives CASSTRNFYNEKLFF. The chain employs TRBV7-9 and TRBJ1-4; D remains unclear. The CDR3 is 15 residues long. With 5 bases removed from V and 4 bases from J, the gap between germline ends came to 14 bases. Germline V gives CDR1 SEHNR, CDR2 FQNEAQ (reference sequence).

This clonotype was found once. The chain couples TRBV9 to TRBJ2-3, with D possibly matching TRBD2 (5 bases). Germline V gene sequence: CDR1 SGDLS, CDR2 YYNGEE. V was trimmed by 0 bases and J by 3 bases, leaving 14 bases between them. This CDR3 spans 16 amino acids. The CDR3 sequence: CASSVEPGGWTDTQYF. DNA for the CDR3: TGTGCCAGCAGCGTAGAACCCGGAGGATGGACAGATACGCAGTATTTT.

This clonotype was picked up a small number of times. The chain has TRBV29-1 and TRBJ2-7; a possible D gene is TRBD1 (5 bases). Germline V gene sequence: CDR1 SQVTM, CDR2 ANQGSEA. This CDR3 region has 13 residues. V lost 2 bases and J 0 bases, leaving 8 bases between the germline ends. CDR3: CSVESRDSYEQYF. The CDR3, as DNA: TGCAGCGTTGAAAGCAGGGACTCCTACGAGCAGTACTTC.

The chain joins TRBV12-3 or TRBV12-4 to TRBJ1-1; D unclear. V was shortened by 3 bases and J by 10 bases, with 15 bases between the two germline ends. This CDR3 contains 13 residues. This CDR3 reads CASSLLRAPGAFF. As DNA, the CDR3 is TGTGCCAGCAGTTTGTTGCGAGCACCGGGAGCTTTCTTT.

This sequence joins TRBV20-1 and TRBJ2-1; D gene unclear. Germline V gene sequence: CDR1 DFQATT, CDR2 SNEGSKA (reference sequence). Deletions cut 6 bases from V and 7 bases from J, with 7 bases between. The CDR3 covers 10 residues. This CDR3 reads CSADRNEQFF. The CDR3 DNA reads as TGCAGTGCCGATAGGAATGAGCAGTTCTTC.

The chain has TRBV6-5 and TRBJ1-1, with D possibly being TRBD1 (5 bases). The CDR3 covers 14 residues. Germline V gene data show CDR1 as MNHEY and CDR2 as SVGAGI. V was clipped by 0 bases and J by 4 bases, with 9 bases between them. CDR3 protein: CASSYSLGVTEAFF. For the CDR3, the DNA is TGTGCCAGCAGTTACTCCCTGGGGGTCACTGAAGCTTTCTTT.

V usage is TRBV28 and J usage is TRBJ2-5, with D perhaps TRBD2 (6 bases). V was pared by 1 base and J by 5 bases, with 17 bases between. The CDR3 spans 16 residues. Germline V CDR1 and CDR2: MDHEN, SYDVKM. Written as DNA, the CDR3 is TGTGCCAGCAGTTTATATCCCGGGAGCTGGGGGGAGACCCAGTACTTC. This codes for CASSLYPGSWGETQYF. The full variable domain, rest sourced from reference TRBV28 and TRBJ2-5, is DVKVTQSSRYLVKRTGEKVFLECVQDMDHENMFWYRQDPGLGLRLIYFSYDVKMKEKGDIPEGYSVSREKKERFSLILESASTNQTSMYLCASSLYPGSWGETQYFGPGTRLLVL.

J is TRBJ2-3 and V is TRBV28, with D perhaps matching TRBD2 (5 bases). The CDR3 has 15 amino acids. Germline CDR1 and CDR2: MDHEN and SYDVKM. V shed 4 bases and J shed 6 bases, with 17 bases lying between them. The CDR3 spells CASSSQPPGMDTQYF. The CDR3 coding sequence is TGTGCCAGCAGTTCCCAACCCCCCGGGATGGATACGCAGTATTTT.

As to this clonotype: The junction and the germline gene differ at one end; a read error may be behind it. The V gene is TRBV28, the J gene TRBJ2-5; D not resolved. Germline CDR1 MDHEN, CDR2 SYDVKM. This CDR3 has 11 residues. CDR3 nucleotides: TGTGCCAGCAGTCCCAAGAAGATCGAGTTCTTC. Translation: CASSPKKIEFF.